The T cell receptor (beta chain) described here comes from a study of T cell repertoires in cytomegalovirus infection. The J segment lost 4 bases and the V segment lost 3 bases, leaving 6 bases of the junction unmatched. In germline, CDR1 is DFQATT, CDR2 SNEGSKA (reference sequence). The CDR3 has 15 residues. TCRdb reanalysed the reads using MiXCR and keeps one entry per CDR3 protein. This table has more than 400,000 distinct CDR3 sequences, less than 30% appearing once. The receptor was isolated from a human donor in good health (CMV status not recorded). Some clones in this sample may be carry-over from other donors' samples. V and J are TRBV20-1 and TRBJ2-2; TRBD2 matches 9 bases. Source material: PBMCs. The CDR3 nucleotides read TGCAGTGCTAGTTCCAGCGGGAGGAGCACCGGGGAGCTGTTTTTT. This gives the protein CSASSSGRSTGELFF.